One and the same sample provided the 9 T cell receptor beta chains below, sequenced in a study of shared clonotypes between healthy human individuals. TCRdb's table, derived via immunoSEQ multiplex PCR, lists solely in-frame clones and lacks some. In the table there are some 2.1 million clones, roughly 95% of which are singletons. The naive CD8 subset, CD45RO-negative cells positively selected for CCR7, excluded terminally differentiated effector memory CD45RA+ cells. The sample comprised naive CD8+ T cells from PBMCs. Receptors were obtained from a man aged 18 to 30 in good health. Some clones in this sample may be carry-over from other donors' samples.

The CDR3 DNA follows: TGTGCCAGCAAACTCAACCGACTAGCGCTGACCTACGAGCAGTACTTC. It is translated as CASKLNRLALTYEQYF. V usage is TRBV28 and J usage is TRBJ2-7; 8 bases fit TRBD2. In germline, CDR1 is MDHEN, CDR2 SYDVKM. The CDR3 runs to 16 residues. Trimming at V came to 7 bases and at J to 2 bases, leaving 13 bases not matched to a gene.

The chain uses TRBV5-1 and TRBJ2-2, with 8 nucleotides matching TRBD2. Germline V gene data show CDR1 as SGHRS and CDR2 as YFSETQ. V dropped 3 bases and J dropped 4; count of bases not matched to a gene: 8. There are 16 residues in the CDR3. CDR3 amino acids: CASSWNSGMGTGELFF. Written as DNA, the CDR3 is TGCGCCAGCAGCTGGAATAGCGGGATGGGCACCGGGGAGCTGTTTTTT.

J is TRBJ2-5 and V is TRBV10-3; 9 bases match TRBD1. The end of the DNA fits TRBJ2-7 better, so the J call may be wrong. The CDR3 contains 14 residues. From germline, CDR1 is ENHRY and CDR2 SYGVKD. The CDR3 nucleotides are TGTGCCATCAGTGTTTCGGACAGGGGCCACGAGCAGTACTTC. It codes for CAISVSDRGHEQYF.

This clone showed up just once. The chain couples TRBV10-2 to TRBJ2-2, with TRBD2 identical over 7 bases. This CDR3 has 16 amino acids. Germline V gene lookup returns CDR1 WSHSY and CDR2 SAAADI. V dropped 1 base and J dropped 4; count of bases not matched to a gene: 6. CDR3 DNA sequence: TGCGCCAGCAGTGAGTTCGGGGGGAGAGGCACCGGGGAGCTGTTTTTT. This codes for CASSEFGGRGTGELFF.

The genes are TRBV2 and TRBJ2-5; a possible D gene is TRBD2 (5 bases). The J call may be in error: the DNA end matches TRBJ2-7 better. This CDR3 has 13 residues. Germline V lookup: CDR1 SNHLY, CDR2 FYNNEI. In DNA, the CDR3 is TGTGCCAGCAGGTCCCCGGGGTCCTACGAGCAGTACTTC. This translates into CASRSPGSYEQYF.

CDR3 protein: CASSFTGGFSPLHF. The CDR3 bases are TGTGCCAGCAGCTTTACAGGGGGCTTTTCACCCCTCCACTTT. This chain links TRBV5-4 with TRBJ1-6; 9 bases agree with TRBD1. The germline CDR1 and CDR2 sequences are SGHNT and YYREEE (reference sequence). The CDR3 length is 14 residues. The junction had 3 bases not matched to a gene; V was cut back by 2 bases and J by 9 bases.

The chain is built from TRBV28 and TRBJ1-5, with 7 bases identical to TRBD1. Trimming cost V 5 bases and J 3 bases; bases outside gene matches: 1. CDR3 length: 13 residues. From germline, CDR1 is MDHEN and CDR2 SYDVKM. The CDR3 loop reads CASSGTDNQPQHF. CDR3 in DNA: TGTGCCAGCAGTGGGACAGACAATCAGCCCCAGCATTTT. The full variable domain, completed using reference TRBV28 and TRBJ1-5, is DVKVTQSSRYLVKRTGEKVFLECVQDMDHENMFWYRQDPGLGLRLIYFSYDVKMKEKGDIPEGYSVSREKKERFSLILESASTNQTSMYLCASSGTDNQPQHFGDGTRLSIL.

V and J are TRBV7-6 and TRBJ1-2, with 10 bases fitting TRBD1. The CDR3 is made up of 16 amino acids. Trimming at V came to 1 base and at J to 4 bases, leaving 6 bases not matched to a gene. Germline values: CDR1 SGHVS, CDR2 FNYEAQ. The CDR3 DNA is TGTGCCAGCAGCTTAGGACAGGGGGCGGATGGCTATGGCTACACCTTC. It translates to CASSLGQGADGYGYTF.

V usage is TRBV29-1 and J usage is TRBJ1-2, with D uncertain. V was cut by 4 bases and J by 4 bases, with 13 bases left in between. The CDR3 runs 13 residues. Germline V gene data show CDR1 as SQVTM and CDR2 as ANQGSEA. DNA for the CDR3: TGCAGCGTTGCTACGAATACCGCCTATGGCTACACCTTC. This gives the protein CSVATNTAYGYTF.